What follows describes a single T cell receptor beta chain. Its target is not known. Clones were read by immunoSEQ multiplex PCR, and TCRdb kept only the in-frame ones, dropping some. The table includes around 78,000 clones, roughly nine tenths detected once. This sample was taken from a study of T cell responses to AZD1222 COVID-19 vaccine. Study results and caveats: Spike-specific TCR breadth and depth grew following two AZD1222 doses.

The V segment lost 0 bases and the J segment 9 bases; nucleotides outside the gene matches: 5. The CDR3 runs 15 residues. The germline V gene has CDR1 SGHRS and CDR2 YFSETQ. This sequence originates from an adult who received the AZD1222 COVID-19 vaccine. Sequencing was performed on peripheral blood, taken 28 days after the second AZD1222 dose. The J gene is TRBJ1-5, the V gene TRBV5-1; the match to TRBD1 covers 11 bases. CDR3 sequence: CASSLAGQGEGPQHF. The CDR3 DNA reads as TGCGCCAGCAGCTTGGCGGGACAGGGGGAAGGGCCCCAGCATTTT.